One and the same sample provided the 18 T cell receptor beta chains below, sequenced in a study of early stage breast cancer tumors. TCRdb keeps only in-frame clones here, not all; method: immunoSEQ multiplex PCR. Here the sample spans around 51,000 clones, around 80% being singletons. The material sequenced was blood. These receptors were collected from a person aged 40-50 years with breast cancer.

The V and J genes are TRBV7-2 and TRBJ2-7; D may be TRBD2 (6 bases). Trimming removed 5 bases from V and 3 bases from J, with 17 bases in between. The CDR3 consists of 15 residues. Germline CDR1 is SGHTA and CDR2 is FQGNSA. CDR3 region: CASSLSGLASYEQYF. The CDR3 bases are TGTGCCAGCAGCCTGAGTGGGCTAGCGAGCTACGAGCAGTACTTC.

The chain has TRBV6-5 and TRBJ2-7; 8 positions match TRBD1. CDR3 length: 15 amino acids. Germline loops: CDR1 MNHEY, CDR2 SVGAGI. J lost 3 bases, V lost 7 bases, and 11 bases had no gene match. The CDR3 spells CASNPGQGPFYEQYF. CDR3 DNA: TGTGCCAGCAACCCCGGACAGGGTCCTTTCTACGAGCAGTACTTC.

CDR3 sequence (DNA): TGTGCCAGCAGCCCAACTTCTCTAGCGAGCTCCTACAATGAGCAGTTCTTC. It is translated as CASSPTSLASSYNEQFF. The chain recombines TRBV5-5 with TRBJ2-1; a weak D match, TRBD2 (6 bases). This CDR3 contains 17 residues. Deletions cut 4 bases from V and 0 bases from J, with 17 bases between. Germline values: CDR1 SGHKS, CDR2 YYEKEE (reference sequence).

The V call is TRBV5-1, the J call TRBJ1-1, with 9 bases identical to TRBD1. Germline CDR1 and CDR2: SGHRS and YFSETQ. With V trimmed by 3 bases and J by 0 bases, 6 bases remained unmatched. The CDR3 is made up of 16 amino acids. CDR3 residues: CASSSGTGNMNTEAFF. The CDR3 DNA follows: TGCGCCAGCAGCTCCGGGACAGGGAACATGAACACTGAAGCTTTCTTT.

CDR3 region: CASRGGREASYNEQFF. In nucleotides, the CDR3 is TGTGCCAGCAGGGGGGGACGGGAGGCCTCCTACAATGAGCAGTTCTTC. The genes are TRBV2 and TRBJ2-1, with TRBD2 identical over 7 bases. The CDR3 is 16 residues long. The V segment lost 6 bases and the J segment 0 bases; nucleotides outside the gene matches: 8. Per germline, CDR1 SNHLY and CDR2 FYNNEI. Using reference TRBV2 and TRBJ2-1 for the parts outside the CDR3, the full variable domain is EPEVTQTPSHQVTQMGQEVILRCVPISNHLYFYWYRQILGQKVEFLVSFYNNEISEKSEIFDDQFSVERPDGSNFTLKIRSTKLEDSAMYFCASRGGREASYNEQFFGPGTRLTVL.

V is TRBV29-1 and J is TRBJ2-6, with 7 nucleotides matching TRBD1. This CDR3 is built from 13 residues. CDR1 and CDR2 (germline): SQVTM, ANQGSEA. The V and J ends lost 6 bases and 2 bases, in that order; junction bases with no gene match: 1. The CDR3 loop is CSVQGAGANVLTF. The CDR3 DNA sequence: TGCAGCGTCCAGGGGGCTGGGGCCAACGTCCTGACTTTC. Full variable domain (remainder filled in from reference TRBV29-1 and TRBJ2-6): SAVISQKPSRDICQRGTSLTIQCQVDSQVTMMFWYRQQPGQSLTLIATANQGSEATYESGFVIDKFPISRPNLTFSTLTVSNMSPEDSSIYLCSVQGAGANVLTFGAGSRLTVL.

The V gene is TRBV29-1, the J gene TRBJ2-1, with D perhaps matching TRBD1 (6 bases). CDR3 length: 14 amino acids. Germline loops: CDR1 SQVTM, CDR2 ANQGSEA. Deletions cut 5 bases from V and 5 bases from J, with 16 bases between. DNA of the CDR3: TGCAGCGTTCTGACAGGAGCTATCCACAATGAGCAGTTCTTC. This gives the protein CSVLTGAIHNEQFF.

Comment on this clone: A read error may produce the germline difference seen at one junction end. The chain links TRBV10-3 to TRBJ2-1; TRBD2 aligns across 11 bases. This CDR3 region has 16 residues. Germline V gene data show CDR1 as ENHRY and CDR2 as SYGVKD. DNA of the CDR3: TGTGCCATCAGGACTAGCGGGGACAGCTCCTACAATGGGCAGTTCTTC. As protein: CAIRTSGDSSYNGQFF.

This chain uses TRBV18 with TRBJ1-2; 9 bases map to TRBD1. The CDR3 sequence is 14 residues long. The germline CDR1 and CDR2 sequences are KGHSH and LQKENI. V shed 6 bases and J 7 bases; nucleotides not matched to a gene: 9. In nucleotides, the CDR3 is TGTGCCAGCTCCTCCGGACAGGGGCTGACTGGCTACACCTTC. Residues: CASSSGQGLTGYTF.

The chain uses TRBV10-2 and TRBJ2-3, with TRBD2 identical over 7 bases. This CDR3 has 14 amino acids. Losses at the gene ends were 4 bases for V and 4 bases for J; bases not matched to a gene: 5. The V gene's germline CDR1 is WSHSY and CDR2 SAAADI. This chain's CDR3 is CASSVAGVPDTQYF. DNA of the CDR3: TGCGCCAGCAGTGTTGCGGGAGTCCCAGATACGCAGTATTTT.

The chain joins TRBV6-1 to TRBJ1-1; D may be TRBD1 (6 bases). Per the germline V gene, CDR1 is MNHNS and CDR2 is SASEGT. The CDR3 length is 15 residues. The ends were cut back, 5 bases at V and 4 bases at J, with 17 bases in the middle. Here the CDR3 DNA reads TGTGCCAGCAGTCCAGGGGCCGGGGGCCTCACTGAAGCTTTCTTT. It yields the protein CASSPGAGGLTEAFF.

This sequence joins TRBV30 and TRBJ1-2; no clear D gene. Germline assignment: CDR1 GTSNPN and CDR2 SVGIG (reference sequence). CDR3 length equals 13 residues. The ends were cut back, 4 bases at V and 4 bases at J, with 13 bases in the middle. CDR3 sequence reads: CAWNEGASYGYTF. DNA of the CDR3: TGTGCCTGGAATGAGGGCGCGAGCTATGGCTACACCTTC.

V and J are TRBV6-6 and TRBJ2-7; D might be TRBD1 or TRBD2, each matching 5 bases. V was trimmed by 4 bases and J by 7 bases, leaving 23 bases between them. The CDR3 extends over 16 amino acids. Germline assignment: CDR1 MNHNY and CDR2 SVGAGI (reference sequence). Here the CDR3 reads CASSFPKARGLPEQYF. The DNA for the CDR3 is TGTGCCAGCAGTTTCCCGAAGGCGAGGGGTCTCCCTGAGCAGTACTTC.

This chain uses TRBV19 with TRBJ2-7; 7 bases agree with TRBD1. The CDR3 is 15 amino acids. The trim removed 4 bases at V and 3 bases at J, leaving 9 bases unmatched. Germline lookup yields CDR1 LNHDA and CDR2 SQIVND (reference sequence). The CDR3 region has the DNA TGTGCCAGTAGTACCCAGGGGGACGGAGGCTACGAGCAGTACTTC. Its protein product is CASSTQGDGGYEQYF.

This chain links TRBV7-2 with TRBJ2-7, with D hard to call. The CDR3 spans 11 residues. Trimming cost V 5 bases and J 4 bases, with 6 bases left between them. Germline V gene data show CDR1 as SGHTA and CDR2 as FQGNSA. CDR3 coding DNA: TGTGCCAGCAGCGTCGTATACGAGCAGTACTTC. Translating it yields CASSVVYEQYF. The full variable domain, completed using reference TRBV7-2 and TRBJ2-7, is GAGVSQSPSNKVTEKGKDVELRCDPISGHTALYWYRQSLGQGLEFLIYFQGNSAPDKSGLPSDRFSAERTGGSVSTLTIQRTQQEDSAVYLCASSVVYEQYFGPGTRLTVT.

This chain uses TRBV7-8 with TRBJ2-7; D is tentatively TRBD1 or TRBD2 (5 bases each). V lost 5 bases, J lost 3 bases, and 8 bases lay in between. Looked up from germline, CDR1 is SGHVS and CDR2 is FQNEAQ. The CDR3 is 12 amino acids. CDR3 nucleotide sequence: TGTGCCAGCAGCCCTGGGGGCTACGAGCAGTACTTC. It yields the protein CASSPGGYEQYF.

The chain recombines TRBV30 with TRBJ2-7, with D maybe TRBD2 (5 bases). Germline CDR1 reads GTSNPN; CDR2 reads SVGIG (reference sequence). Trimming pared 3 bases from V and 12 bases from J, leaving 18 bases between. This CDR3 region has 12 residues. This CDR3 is CAWRPGLRGWYF. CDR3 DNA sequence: TGTGCCTGGAGGCCGGGCCTAAGAGGGTGGTACTTC.

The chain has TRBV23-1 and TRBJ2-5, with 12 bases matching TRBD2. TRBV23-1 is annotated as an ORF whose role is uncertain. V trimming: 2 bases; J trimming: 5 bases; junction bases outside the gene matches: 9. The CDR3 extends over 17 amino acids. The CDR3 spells CASSQPTSGRRGETQYF. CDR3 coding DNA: TGCGCCAGCAGTCAACCGACTAGCGGGAGACGAGGGGAGACCCAGTACTTC.